Included here is one T cell receptor beta chain sequence, with context. The antigen remains unidentified. Next came a second PCR, run for about 6 to 12 cycles, which used a sample-barcoded 5' primer along with a J-beta primer mix. Each sample yielded at least 3 million CDR3-containing paired-end reads. TCRdb reanalysed the 5' RACE reads using MiXCR and keeps one entry per CDR3 protein. The sample lists approximately 1,700,000 distinct CDR3 sequences; around 40% were seen once. The CDR3 contains 15 residues. The trim removed 11 bases at V and 3 bases at J, leaving 11 bases unmatched. The sample is drawn from a study of blood T cells in healthy people across ages. The study, taken as a whole, reports: Higher naive T cell percentage went strongly together with higher TCR beta diversity. Naive and antigen-experienced cells were not separated, limiting conclusive comparison.

The rearrangement links TRBV12-3 or TRBV12-4 to TRBJ2-3; 10 bases fit TRBD2. Specimen: blood. This TCR was recovered from a human donor in good health. Here the CDR3 reads CAGSSGGAVTDTQYF. In DNA form, the CDR3 reads TGTGCCGGCTCCAGCGGGGGGGCCGTGACAGATACGCAGTATTTT.